This T cell receptor (beta chain) appears in the sequencing data of a study of regulatory T cells in long-lasting Graves disease listed by TCRdb under 2021. Concerning the study at large: Persistent Graves' disease meant more than 5 years of antithyroid drug treatment with TSH receptor autoantibodies that stayed positive. On average, persistent Graves' disease patients in the clinical cohort had been on antithyroid drugs for approximately ten years. A total of roughly 35 samples underwent TCR sequencing: about 13 from persistent and about 20 from newly diagnosed Graves' disease patients. The study took place in China and was registered as a clinical trial. Patients with persistent Graves' disease were compared with patients with newly diagnosed Graves' disease using TCR sequencing and RNA sequencing of peripheral blood.

The time point label for this specimen denotes: persistent/refractory GD, antithyroid drugs over 5 years with positive TRAb. For both TCR sequencing and RNA sequencing, RNA was extracted from PBMCs in TRIzol. The diagnosis of Graves' disease followed American Thyroid Association guidelines. The patients came from an endocrinology department in Xi'an, China. From each patient, 8 to 10 milliliters of peripheral blood was collected into an EDTA anticoagulant tube. Ficoll Paque Plus density gradient separation was used to isolate PBMCs, and no further T cell sorting was performed. An Agilent 2100 Bioanalyzer and agarose gel were used to check RNA quality, and a NanoDrop 2000 was used to measure RNA concentration. The library was built by means of multiplex PCR. The sequencing machine was an Illumina HiSeq 4000. TCR beta libraries were built with iRepertoire HTBI primers and Arm-PCR amplification of CDR3 regions. Before sequencing, the PCR products underwent gel purification. Concerning the study's data processing: Across samples, 60 to 70 TRBV and 15 or so TRBJ segments were identified and used for gene usage analysis of CDR3 amino acid clonotypes. COPE and FqMerger were used to merge the filtered high-quality paired reads into contigs. BLAST was used to align contigs to IMGT TRBV, TRBD and TRBJ reference genes, with CDR3 defined following IMGT. Highly expanded clones were defined as clonotypes with a frequency above 0.1%. Repertoire diversity was measured by Shannon entropy, and V-J evenness by the Gini coefficient. Public clonotypes were defined as clonotypes shared by more than one individual. TCRdb's own reprocessing of the public reads used fastp at Q25 and MiXCR and kept productive beta chains. Every entry covers one CDR3 protein and lists the most common genes and DNA from its rows. TCRdb, not the original authors, processed these V and J calls. The sample table lists roughly 500,000 distinct CDR3 sequences, 20% to 25% of them with a count of one. The ten largest clones represent 7% to 9% of the sample.

This clonotype was seen many times. Its specific antigen is unknown. No clone much larger than this one lies a single base away; base qualities are absent. Based on the germline V gene, the CDR1 and CDR2 sequences are SGHRS and YFSETQ. The CDR3 covers 14 residues, taking in both the cysteine and the phenylalanine. This entry keeps only the CDR3 DNA: 42 bases, framed from base 1. For this chain, trimming is 4 bases at the V end and 1 base at the J end, and the number of junction bases without a gene match is 4. Broad study findings and their caveats: The authors acknowledged the small sample size as a limitation that may reduce accuracy. Compared with newly diagnosed patients, persistent Graves' disease patients had lower TCR Shannon entropy and fewer highly expanded clones, which suggests clonal expansion. Patients with persistent disease shared more public clonotypes (about 2,700) than newly diagnosed patients did (about 1,000). Only the TCR beta chain was sequenced and analyzed. The study examined only peripheral blood because the primary lesion, thyroid tissue, could not be accessed. TRBV28, TRBJ1-2 and TRBJ2-5 were preferentially used in persistent disease, while TRBV20-1 and TRBJ2-1 were favored in newly diagnosed disease.

The sample in question was peripheral blood mononuclear cells (PBMCs), obtained when the disease was refractory, from a patient treated with antithyroid drugs. The clonotype originates from a female donor with Graves disease. The V and J genes are TRBV5-1 and TRBJ1-1; 7 bases in the junction line up with TRBD1. CDR3 reads: CASSIGTANTEAFF. In nucleotides, the sequence is TGCGCCAGCAGCATCGGGACAGCGAACACTGAAGCTTTCTTT.